Shown below are 12 T cell receptor beta chains from a single sample sequenced in a study of T cell changes during pregnancy in multiple sclerosis (dated by TCRdb to between 2018 and 2021). Library method: the immunoSEQ multiplex PCR assay. The source is immuneACCESS, and TCRdb retained only in-frame sequences with V and J called. Part of the clones is not carried over; for the studies checked, unresolved V genes explain less than half of this, and the remainder is unexplained. For this sample there are 25,000 to 30,000 clones; roughly nine tenths appear just once. Approximately 0.86% of the sample rests with the top ten. Here the sequenced sample was CD4+ T cells from peripheral blood mononuclear cells, taken in the second trimester of pregnancy. Receptor source: a female donor with multiple sclerosis, enrolled in a pregnancy study.

V usage is TRBV4-3 and J usage is TRBJ1-3; possibly TRBD1 for D (5 bases). This CDR3 contains 15 residues. V was cut by 4 bases and J by 8 bases, with 18 bases left in between. Germline V gene data show CDR1 as LGHNA and CDR2 as YSLEER. The DNA of the CDR3 is TGCGCCAGCAGCCCCGGGGGGAGGGCCAGGGACACCATATATTTT. It is translated as CASSPGGRARDTIYF.

A remark on this clone: Compared with germline, one end of the junction differs, possibly owing to a read error. The genes are TRBV29-1 and TRBJ1-5, with D possibly matching TRBD1 (5 bases). Germline V gene lookup returns CDR1 SQVTM and CDR2 ANQGSEA. The CDR3 covers 13 residues. The CDR3 nucleotides read TGCAGCGTTGGACAGACTAGCCATCAGCCCCAGCATTTT. The encoded protein is CSVGQTSHQPQHF.

Written as DNA, the CDR3 is TGTGCCAGCAGTGAAAGGCTGGGCGTCTATGGCTACACCTTC. Its translation is CASSERLGVYGYTF. V and J are TRBV2 and TRBJ1-2; D call uncertain. This CDR3 is 14 amino acids long. Germline CDR1 and CDR2: SNHLY and FYNNEI. V lost 2 bases, J lost 4 bases, and 11 bases lay in between.

The V call is TRBV5-6, the J call TRBJ1-5, with a possible D match to TRBD1 (6 bases). V was pared by 2 bases and J by 6 bases, with 6 bases between. Germline V gene lookup returns CDR1 SGHDT and CDR2 YYEEEE. CDR3 size: 12 residues. CDR3 DNA: TGTGCCAGCAGCTTCAGGGGTCAGCCCCAGCATTTT. This encodes CASSFRGQPQHF.

J is TRBJ2-3 and V is TRBV18, with D maybe TRBD2 (5 bases). V lost 6 bases and J lost 4, with 8 bases in between. Per the germline V gene, CDR1 is KGHSH and CDR2 is LQKENI. The CDR3 is 12 amino acids. The CDR3 sequence: CASSTRSDTQYF. Here the CDR3 DNA reads TGTGCCAGCTCCACTAGGTCAGATACGCAGTATTTT.

This clone occurred a few times. The J gene is TRBJ2-7, the V gene TRBV27, with 11 nucleotides matching TRBD2. CDR3 length: 18 residues. Germline loops: CDR1 MNHEY, CDR2 SMNVEV (reference sequence). V trimming: 6 bases; J trimming: 2 bases; junction bases outside the gene matches: 15. CDR3 amino acids: CASSPGVAGGGPTYEQYF. The DNA for the CDR3 is TGTGCCAGCAGCCCCGGGGTAGCGGGGGGGGGTCCGACCTACGAGCAGTACTTC.

This rearrangement joins TRBV28 to TRBJ1-2; D is possibly TRBD1 (6 bases). The germline V gene encodes CDR1 MDHEN and CDR2 SYDVKM. This CDR3 is 15 amino acids long. The ends were cut back, 4 bases at V and 4 bases at J, with 16 bases in the middle. As DNA, the CDR3 is TGTGCCAGCAGTTCAAGGGGGGGCGGACCCTATGGCTACACCTTC. Amino acid sequence: CASSSRGGGPYGYTF.

This chain uses TRBV4-1 with TRBJ2-3; TRBD1 agrees at 12 bases. This CDR3 is 18 amino acids long. Germline lookup yields CDR1 MGHRA and CDR2 YSYEKL. Unmatched junction bases numbered 15, after V lost 3 bases and J lost 8 bases. CDR3 residues: CASSQAVVGQGAGGTQYF. For the CDR3, the DNA is TGCGCCAGCAGCCAGGCCGTCGTGGGACAGGGGGCGGGGGGTACGCAGTATTTT.

The chain couples TRBV18 to TRBJ2-7, with 10 nucleotides matching TRBD2. Per the germline V gene, CDR1 is KGHSH and CDR2 is LQKENI. Trimming cost V 3 bases and J 2 bases; bases outside gene matches: 4. CDR3 length equals 15 residues. The CDR3 reads CASSPGTSGTYEQYF. The DNA of the CDR3 is TGTGCCAGCTCACCGGGAACTAGCGGGACCTACGAGCAGTACTTC. Variable domain in full (rest from reference TRBV18 and TRBJ2-7): NAGVMQNPRHLVRRRGQEARLRCSPMKGHSHVYWYRQLPEEGLKFMVYLQKENIIDESGMPKERFSAEFPKEGPSILRIQQVVRGDSAAYFCASSPGTSGTYEQYFGPGTRLTVT.

The chain uses TRBV6-5 and TRBJ2-7; 9 nucleotides agree with TRBD1. Germline CDR1 and CDR2: MNHEY and SVGAGI. Unmatched junction bases numbered 4, after V lost 5 bases and J lost 2 bases. CDR3 length: 14 amino acids. The CDR3 DNA reads TGTGCCAGCAGTAGTAGACAGGGGGCCTACGAGCAGTACTTC. It yields the protein CASSSRQGAYEQYF.

J is TRBJ1-1 and V is TRBV9, with D perhaps matching TRBD1 (5 bases). The germline CDR1 and CDR2 sequences are SGDLS and YYNGEE. Deletions cut 0 bases from V and 6 bases from J, with 18 bases between. The CDR3 contains 16 residues. The DNA for the CDR3 is TGTGCCAGCAGCGTAGTGGCAGGGCGCGGTATCCCTGAAGCTTTCTTT. It yields the protein CASSVVAGRGIPEAFF.

This clone was seen a single time. The gene calls are TRBV9 and TRBJ1-1; 7 bases are a match to TRBD1. The length of the CDR3 is 14 residues. Germline assignment: CDR1 SGDLS and CDR2 YYNGEE. Unmatched junction bases numbered 7, after V lost 5 bases and J lost 3 bases. The CDR3 loop reads CASSVQGRDTEAFF. CDR3 DNA sequence: TGTGCCAGCAGTGTACAGGGGAGGGACACTGAAGCTTTCTTT.